These 5 T cell receptor beta chains originate from one sample sequenced in a study of T-cell reconstitution after alpha-beta-depleted transplantation in children. A TCRbeta library incorporating unique molecular identifiers was prepared. TCRdb fed the PCR reads into MiXCR, producing one record per CDR3 protein. The sample has about 200,000 distinct CDR3 sequences, about 6% seen once. Sequencing was performed on PBMCs, taken before TCRalphabeta/CD19-depleted stem cell transplant. The receptors here all came from a girl under two years old with combined immunodeficiency, due to receive a stem cell transplant.

This clonotype was observed at least ten times. The CDR3 DNA reads as TGCGCCAGCAGCTTAGTCTTAGCGGGAGGAACGGCTGGAGAGACCCAGTACTTC. Amino acids: CASSLVLAGGTAGETQYF. V gene TRBV5-1 combines with J gene TRBJ2-5, with 10 bases lining up with TRBD2. The CDR3 totals 18 residues. Losses at the gene ends were 2 bases for V and 4 bases for J; bases not matched to a gene: 14. Germline CDR1 and CDR2: SGHRS and YFSETQ.

This clonotype was counted at least ten times. The J gene is TRBJ1-1, the V gene TRBV7-2; 7 nucleotides align to TRBD1. Trimming took 5 bases from V and 6 from J; bases not matched to a gene: 9. The CDR3 has 14 residues. Looked up from germline, CDR1 is SGHTA and CDR2 is FQGNSA. The CDR3 DNA reads as TGTGCCAGCAGCAGAGGACAGGCGTCTTCTGAAGCTTTCTTT. This translates into CASSRGQASSEAFF.

This clonotype occurred a few times. The chain carries TRBV30 and TRBJ2-3; 8 nucleotides align to TRBD1. This CDR3 comprises 13 residues. J gave up 3 bases and V 4 bases, and 3 bases lay outside the gene matches. Germline loops: CDR1 GTSNPN, CDR2 SVGIG (reference sequence). The CDR3, as DNA: TGTGCCTGGAACAGGGGGAATACAGATACGCAGTATTTT. It codes for CAWNRGNTDTQYF.

This clonotype was observed at least ten times. V is TRBV3-1 and J is TRBJ2-3; D uncertain. Trimming stripped 4 bases from V and 0 bases from J, with 11 bases between. The CDR3 runs to 15 residues. Germline-derived CDR1 and CDR2 are LGHDT and YNNKEL (reference sequence). CDR3 amino acids: CASSPLGLSTDTQYF. The DNA for the CDR3 is TGTGCCAGCAGCCCCTTGGGTCTAAGCACAGATACGCAGTATTTT.

This clonotype was seen ten or more times. The V and J genes are TRBV9 and TRBJ2-7; possibly TRBD2 for D (6 bases). Germline V CDR1 and CDR2: SGDLS, YYNGEE. The CDR3 totals 16 residues. Deletions cut 3 bases from V and 0 bases from J, with 16 bases between. DNA of the CDR3: TGTGCCAGCAGCGCGGAGGGGACGGATAGCTCCTACGAGCAGTACTTC. Amino acids: CASSAEGTDSSYEQYF. Based on the CDR3 plus reference TRBV9 and TRBJ2-7, the full variable domain is DSGVTQTPKHLITATGQRVTLRCSPRSGDLSVYWYQQSLDQGLQFLIQYYNGEERAKGNILERFSAQQFPDLHSELNLSSLELGDSALYFCASSAEGTDSSYEQYFGPGTRLTVT.